This TCR beta chain was sequenced in a study of beta chain features in type 1 diabetes. Turning to the study itself: Sorted cell examination encompassed 85 million to 140 million cells across all samples.

Germline values: CDR1 SGHRS, CDR2 YFSETQ. The V segment lost 3 bases and the J segment 5 bases; nucleotides outside the gene matches: 5. There are 13 residues in the CDR3. Expressed TCRB transcripts were sequenced because the entire RNA isolate underwent reverse transcription. Produced via immunoSEQ multiplex PCR; TCRdb's table is partial and in-frame only. The sample has over 500,000 clones; roughly 15% are singletons. In the case of this clone: No antigen is known for it.

Findings of the study overall: A definitive answer on HLA type influencing TCRB rearrangement was not reached here. High TCR expression in some cells could lead to their over-representation in cDNA sequencing.

The source material was naive CD4+ T cells from blood. This chain connects TRBV5-1 to TRBJ2-7, with 7 bases lining up with TRBD1. The TCR originated in a man aged 18 to 29 in good health. The CDR3 is CASSYRGFHEQYF. In DNA, the CDR3 is TGCGCCAGCAGCTACAGGGGATTCCACGAGCAGTACTTC.